This note documents a single TCR beta chain sequence. Its antigen is still unknown. Sequencing used immunoSEQ multiplex PCR; TCRdb keeps in-frame clones, though not all of them. In the table there are some 13,000 clones, 82% of which are singletons. This record belongs to a study of PD-1 blockade in classical Hodgkin lymphoma. General study points: Significant TCR diversity gains by C4D1 occurred in CD4+ but not CD8+ cells. Baseline TCR diversity was reportedly lower in newly diagnosed patients than healthy donors.

No patient escaped relapse after autologous stem cell transplantation, and brentuximab vedotin exposure varied. Reported best responses ranged across complete response, partial response or progressive disease. This CDR3 contains 11 residues. Germline V gives CDR1 SGHNT, CDR2 YYREEE (reference sequence). V was cut by 4 bases and J by 5 bases, with 6 bases left in between. The sequence was collected from a human donor with classical Hodgkin lymphoma. The sequences come from peripheral blood mononuclear cells (PBMCs), collected at baseline. The chain is built from TRBV5-4 and TRBJ2-5; no clear D gene. The CDR3 loop reads CASSPEETQYF. Here the CDR3 DNA reads TGTGCCAGCAGCCCGGAGGAGACCCAGTACTTC. The variable domain in full, completed from reference TRBV5-4 and TRBJ2-5, reads ETGVTQSPTHLIKTRGQQVTLRCSSQSGHNTVSWYQQALGQGPQFIFQYYREEENGRGNFPPRFSGLQFPNYSSELNVNALELDDSALYLCASSPEETQYFGPGTRLLVL.